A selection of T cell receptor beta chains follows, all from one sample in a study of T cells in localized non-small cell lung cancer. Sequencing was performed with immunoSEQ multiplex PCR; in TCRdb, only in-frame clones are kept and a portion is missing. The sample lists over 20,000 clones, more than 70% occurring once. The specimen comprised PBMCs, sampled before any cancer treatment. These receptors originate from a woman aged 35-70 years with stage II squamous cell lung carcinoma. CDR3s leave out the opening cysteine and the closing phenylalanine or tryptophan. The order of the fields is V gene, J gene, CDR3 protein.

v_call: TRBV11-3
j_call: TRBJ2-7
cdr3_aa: ASSFASGGYEQY

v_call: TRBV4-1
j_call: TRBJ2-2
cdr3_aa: ASSQDADPGVGELF

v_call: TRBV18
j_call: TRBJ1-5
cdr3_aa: ASSPRDSGGNQPQH

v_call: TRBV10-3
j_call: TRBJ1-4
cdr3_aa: AISDGRGDEKLF

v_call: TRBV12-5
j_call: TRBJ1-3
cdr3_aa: ASGLGGGNTIY

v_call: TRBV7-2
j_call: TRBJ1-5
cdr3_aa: ASSLVAGSNQPQH

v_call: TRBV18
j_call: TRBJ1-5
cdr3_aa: ASSPTGGGNQPQH

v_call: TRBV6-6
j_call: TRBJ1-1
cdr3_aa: ASSYGDTEAF

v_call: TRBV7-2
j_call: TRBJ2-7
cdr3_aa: ATRLAGAGEQY

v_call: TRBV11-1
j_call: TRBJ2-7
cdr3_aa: ASSLWGRSSYEQY

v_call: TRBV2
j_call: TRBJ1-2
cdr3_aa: ASSIQGINYGYT

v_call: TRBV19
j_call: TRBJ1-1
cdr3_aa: ATSDRGAPSWTEAF

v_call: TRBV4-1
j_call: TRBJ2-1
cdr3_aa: ASSQEAGTSGNEQF

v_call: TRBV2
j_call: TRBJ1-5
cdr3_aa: ASSEETGREPQH

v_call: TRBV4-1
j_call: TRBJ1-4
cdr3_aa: ASSPKGQRATNEKLF

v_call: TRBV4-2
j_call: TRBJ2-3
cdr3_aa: ASSQVLAGGPGSDTQY

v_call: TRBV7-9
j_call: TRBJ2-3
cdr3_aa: ASSLRSASGRTDTQY

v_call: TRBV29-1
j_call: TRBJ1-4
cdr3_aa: SVGRTGGEKLF

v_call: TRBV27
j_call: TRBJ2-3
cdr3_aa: ASSLRNQGATDTQY

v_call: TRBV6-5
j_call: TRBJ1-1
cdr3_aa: ASSFTGNTEAF

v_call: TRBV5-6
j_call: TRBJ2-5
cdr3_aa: ASSSLTSDLKQETQY

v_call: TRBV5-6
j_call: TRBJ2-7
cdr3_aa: ASSLFGYEQY

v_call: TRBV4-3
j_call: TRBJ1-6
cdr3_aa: ASSQDWWQVNSPLH

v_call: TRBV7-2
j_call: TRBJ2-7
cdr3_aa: ASTLSGTMIYEQY

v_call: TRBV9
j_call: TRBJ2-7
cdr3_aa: ASSVAPGGTYEQY

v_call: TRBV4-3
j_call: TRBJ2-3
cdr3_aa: ASSSGLRKDTQY

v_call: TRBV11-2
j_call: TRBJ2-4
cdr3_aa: ASSFSTGVQNIQY

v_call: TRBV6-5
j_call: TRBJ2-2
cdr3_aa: ASSWVWTNTGELF

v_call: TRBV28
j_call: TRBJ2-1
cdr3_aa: ASSPEQGAYNEQF

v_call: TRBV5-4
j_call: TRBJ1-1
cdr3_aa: ASSSTGP

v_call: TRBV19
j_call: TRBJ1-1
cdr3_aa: ASSIVGDRVNTEAF

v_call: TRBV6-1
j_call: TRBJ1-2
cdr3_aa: ASSGTELSPDDYGYT

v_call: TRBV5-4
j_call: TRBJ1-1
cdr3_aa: ASQGIRGNTEAF

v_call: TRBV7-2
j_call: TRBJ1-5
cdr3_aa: ASSLGSAGQPQH

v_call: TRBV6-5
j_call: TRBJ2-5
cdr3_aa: ASSFGQKGEQETQY

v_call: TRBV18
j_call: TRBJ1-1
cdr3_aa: ASSTWRENTEAF

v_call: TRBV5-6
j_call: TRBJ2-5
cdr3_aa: ASSLSRGYETQY

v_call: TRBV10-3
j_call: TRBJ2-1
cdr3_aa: AISSTSGRNYNEQF

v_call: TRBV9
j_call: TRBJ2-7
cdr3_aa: ASSVGPTSGYEQY

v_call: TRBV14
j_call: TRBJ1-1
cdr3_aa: ASSNPGGGTEAF

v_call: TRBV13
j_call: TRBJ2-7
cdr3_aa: ASSYRGSSGREQY

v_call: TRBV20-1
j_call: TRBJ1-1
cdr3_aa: SANTWTEAF

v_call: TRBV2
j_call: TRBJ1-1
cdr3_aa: ASSIYTRNTEAF

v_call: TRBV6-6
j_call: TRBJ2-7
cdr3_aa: ASNGQGSSYEQY

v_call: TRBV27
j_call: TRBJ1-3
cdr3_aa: ASSLTGSSGNTIY

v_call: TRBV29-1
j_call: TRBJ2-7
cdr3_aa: SVGEAAGGSEQY

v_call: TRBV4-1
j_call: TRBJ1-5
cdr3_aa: ASSHTGINQPQH

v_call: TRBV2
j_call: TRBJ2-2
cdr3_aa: ASNGLAGRGELF

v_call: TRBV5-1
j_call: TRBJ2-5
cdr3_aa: ASSLVVAGPAETQY

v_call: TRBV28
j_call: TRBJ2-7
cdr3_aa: ASSAYPDRGWGEQY

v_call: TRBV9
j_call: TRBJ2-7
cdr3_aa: ASSPRQSYEQY

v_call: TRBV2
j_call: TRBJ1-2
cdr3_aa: ASSGLDGLLGGYT

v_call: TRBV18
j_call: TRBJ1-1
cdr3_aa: ASSPPMNTEAF

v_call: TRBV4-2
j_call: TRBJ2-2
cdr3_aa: ASSQEGLDTGELF

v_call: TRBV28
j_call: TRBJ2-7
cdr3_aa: ASSLDRGLSYEQY